A single sample gave rise to the 31 T cell receptor beta chains below, sequenced in a study of cytotoxic CD8 clonotypes in ibrutinib-treated CLL. Using immunoSEQ multiplex PCR, the repertoire was profiled, and TCRdb retains in-frame clones only, with some absent. This table has roughly 250,000 clones, 70% appearing once. The source was PBMCs, collected after 24 months of ibrutinib treatment. The receptors derive from a human donor with chronic lymphocytic leukemia.

This clone was counted a few times. The rearrangement uses TRBV6-6 and TRBJ2-7; D remains unclear. This CDR3 is 14 amino acids long. In germline, CDR1 is MNHNY, CDR2 SVGAGI (reference sequence). V lost 4 bases, J lost 0 bases, and 10 bases lay in between. This CDR3 reads CASSSRRNSYEQYF. The CDR3 nucleotides read TGTGCCAGCAGTTCCCGGCGGAACTCCTACGAGCAGTACTTC.

The genes are TRBV28 and TRBJ2-7; 8 nucleotides align to TRBD2. The CDR3 covers 14 residues. CDR1 is MDHEN, CDR2 SYDVKM, per germline. The trim removed 10 bases at V and 0 bases at J, leaving 8 bases unmatched. CDR3 loop: CATLGGEPSYEQYF. Written as DNA, the CDR3 is TGTGCCACCCTCGGGGGGGAGCCCTCCTACGAGCAGTACTTC.

This rearrangement joins TRBV7-9 to TRBJ1-2; the D gene is possibly TRBD1 (5 bases). Looked up from germline, CDR1 is SEHNR and CDR2 is FQNEAQ (reference sequence). The V and J ends lost 7 bases and 5 bases respectively, with 17 bases between them. CDR3 length: 14 residues. CDR3 in amino acids: CASTPPGAPYGYTF. CDR3 in DNA: TGTGCCAGCACCCCCCCCGGGGCGCCTTATGGCTACACCTTC.

This sequence joins TRBV27 and TRBJ1-5; 7 positions agree with TRBD1. J was trimmed by 7 bases and V by 6 bases; bases with no gene match: 9. CDR1 and CDR2 (germline): MNHEY, SMNVEV (reference sequence). This CDR3 is 14 amino acids long. The CDR3 nucleotides are TGTGCCAGCAGGCCCGACAGGGAAGGACAGCCCCAGCATTTT. Its translation: CASRPDREGQPQHF.

The chain carries TRBV7-9 and TRBJ1-4, with a weak D call TRBD1 (6 bases). The CDR3 has 17 amino acids. The V end was cut by 1 base, the J end by 7 bases, with 19 bases between. Germline V CDR1 and CDR2: SEHNR, FQNEAQ (reference sequence). CDR3: CASSLGIGGREFEKLFF. In DNA form, the CDR3 reads TGTGCCAGCAGCTTAGGGATCGGGGGCAGGGAGTTTGAAAAACTGTTTTTT. The full variable domain, with the rest looked up from reference TRBV7-9 and TRBJ1-4, is DTGVSQNPRHKITKRGQNVTFRCDPISEHNRLYWYRQTLGQGPEFLTYFQNEAQLEKSRLLSDRFSAERPKGSFSTLEIQRTEQGDSAMYLCASSLGIGGREFEKLFFGSGTQLSVL.

The genes are TRBV19 and TRBJ2-7; TRBD1 aligns across 8 bases. Trimming cost V 7 bases and J 2 bases; bases outside gene matches: 10. The CDR3 spans 15 residues. The germline V gene encodes CDR1 LNHDA and CDR2 SQIVND (reference sequence). CDR3 sequence: CASTIRGTGAYEQYF. The CDR3 DNA is TGTGCCAGTACCATCCGCGGGACAGGAGCCTACGAGCAGTACTTC.

The CDR3 region is CASSQGQTLAYEQYF. The CDR3 DNA sequence: TGTGCCAGCAGCCAAGGACAGACCCTAGCCTACGAGCAGTACTTC. The chain recombines TRBV4-2 with TRBJ2-7; weak D call: TRBD1 (5 bases). Per germline, CDR1 LGHNA and CDR2 YNFKEQ. Trimming took off 1 base at V and 2 bases at J, with 12 bases between the two ends. The CDR3 loop spans 15 amino acids.

Only a few counts were recorded for this clone. The chain is built from TRBV21-1 and TRBJ1-2; the table's D call, TRBD1, was not checked against the DNA. TRBV21-1 is termed a pseudogene. The CDR3 is 16 residues long. The CDR3 DNA reads TGTGCCAGCAGCAAAGCACAGACAGGGTTAGTTTATGGCTACACCTTC. It specifies CASSKAQTGLVYGYTF.

The rearrangement uses TRBV29-1 and TRBJ2-7, with D perhaps TRBD1 (6 bases). Per the germline V gene, CDR1 is SQVTM and CDR2 is ANQGSEA. This CDR3 is 12 amino acids long. With 3 bases removed from V and 2 bases from J, the gap between germline ends came to 8 bases. CDR3 residues: CSVDTGTYEQYF. The CDR3 DNA is TGCAGCGTTGATACAGGGACCTACGAGCAGTACTTC.

This clone was observed a handful of times. This chain connects TRBV6-1 to TRBJ1-1; D is ambiguous. The CDR3 is 16 residues long. The germline V and J ends were trimmed by 0 bases and 4 bases, with 15 bases remaining between them. In germline, CDR1 is MNHNS, CDR2 SASEGT. CDR3 sequence (DNA): TGTGCCAGCAGTGAAGCGCGATGGATCGGGAGCACTGAAGCTTTCTTT. Translated: CASSEARWIGSTEAFF.

The chain couples TRBV4-2 to TRBJ2-7; 14 nucleotides align to TRBD2. The V segment lost 0 bases and the J segment 12 bases; nucleotides outside the gene matches: 10. The CDR3 is 16 amino acids. CDR1 is LGHNA, CDR2 YNFKEQ, per germline. CDR3 sequence reads: CASSQESGTSGRCPYF. CDR3 DNA sequence: TGTGCCAGCAGCCAAGAAAGCGGGACTAGCGGGAGATGTCCGTACTTC.

The chain combines TRBV28 with TRBJ2-4; D call uncertain. Germline loops: CDR1 MDHEN, CDR2 SYDVKM. The CDR3 is made up of 15 amino acids. The V end was cut by 1 base, the J end by 0 bases, with 7 bases between. CDR3 in amino acids: CASSLLSVAKNIQYF. The CDR3 DNA is TGTGCCAGCAGTTTATTAAGCGTAGCCAAAAACATTCAGTACTTC.

This clone was seen only once. The chain carries TRBV7-9 and TRBJ1-5; possibly TRBD1 for D (6 bases). The CDR3 runs 15 residues. With 1 base removed from V and 7 bases from J, the gap between germline ends came to 14 bases. The germline V gene has CDR1 SEHNR and CDR2 FQNEAQ (reference sequence). Written as DNA, the CDR3 is TGTGCCAGCAGCTTAGTTACAGGGACGGAGCAGCCCCAGCATTTT. Its translation is CASSLVTGTEQPQHF.

The chain carries TRBV25-1 and TRBJ2-7, with TRBD1 matching 7 bases. V shed 3 bases, J shed 5 bases, and the junction held 10 bases outside the gene matches. Germline CDR1 reads MGHDK; CDR2 reads SYGVNS. The CDR3 length is 15 residues. CDR3 in DNA: TGTGCCAGCAGTGACCCTGACGGACAGGTCGACGAGCAGTACTTC. Its translation: CASSDPDGQVDEQYF.

The V call is TRBV11-1, the J call TRBJ2-7; D remains unclear. Trimming took 6 bases from V and 2 from J, leaving 11 bases between them. Per the germline V gene, CDR1 is SGHAT and CDR2 is FQDESV (reference sequence). This CDR3 is built from 13 residues. The CDR3 sequence is CASRRDGTYEQYF. CDR3 in DNA: TGTGCCAGCAGACGAGACGGAACCTACGAGCAGTACTTC.

The rearrangement links TRBV27 to TRBJ1-4, with a tentative D call TRBD1 (5 bases). This CDR3 has 14 amino acids. Germline V lookup: CDR1 MNHEY, CDR2 SMNVEV (reference sequence). Trimming took off 5 bases at V and 5 bases at J, with 12 bases between the two ends. The CDR3 protein is CASSRGLGNEKLFF. CDR3 nucleotide sequence: TGTGCCAGCAGTAGGGGTTTGGGGAATGAAAAACTGTTTTTT.

The V call is TRBV14, the J call TRBJ2-7, with 13 nucleotides matching TRBD2. Germline CDR1 SGHDN, CDR2 FVKESK. The V and J ends lost 4 bases and 4 bases, in that order; junction bases with no gene match: 10. The CDR3 loop spans 17 amino acids. The CDR3 loop is CASSPTYETSGRYEQYF. For the CDR3, the DNA is TGTGCCAGCAGCCCGACCTATGAGACTAGCGGGAGGTACGAGCAGTACTTC. Based on the CDR3 plus reference TRBV14 and TRBJ2-7, the full variable domain is EAGVTQFPSHSVIEKGQTVTLRCDPISGHDNLYWYRRVMGKEIKFLLHFVKESKQDESGMPNNRFLAERTGGTYSTLKVQPAELEDSGVYFCASSPTYETSGRYEQYFGPGTRLTVT.

This sequence joins TRBV9 and TRBJ2-3; no clear D. Per germline, CDR1 SGDLS and CDR2 YYNGEE. The length of the CDR3 is 15 residues. Trimming took off 7 bases at V and 2 bases at J, with 17 bases between the two ends. CDR3 in DNA: TGTGCCAGCCCGGTCCCAGCGCCAAACACAGATACGCAGTATTTT. As protein: CASPVPAPNTDTQYF.

The genes are TRBV7-9 and TRBJ1-2; D might be TRBD1 (6 bases). Looked up from germline, CDR1 is SEHNR and CDR2 is FQNEAQ (reference sequence). CDR3 length equals 15 residues. Trimming removed 1 base from V and 4 bases from J, with 13 bases in between. Written as DNA, the CDR3 is TGTGCCAGCAGCTTAGATGAGGGGGACTTCTATGGCTACACCTTC. Residues: CASSLDEGDFYGYTF. The full variable domain, its missing parts supplied by reference TRBV7-9 and TRBJ1-2, is DTGVSQNPRHKITKRGQNVTFRCDPISEHNRLYWYRQTLGQGPEFLTYFQNEAQLEKSRLLSDRFSAERPKGSFSTLEIQRTEQGDSAMYLCASSLDEGDFYGYTFGSGTRLTVV.

The rearrangement uses TRBV4-2 and TRBJ2-1; 11 positions match TRBD2. Germline V gives CDR1 LGHNA, CDR2 YNFKEQ. Trimming cost V 4 bases and J 5 bases; bases outside gene matches: 10. There are 17 residues in the CDR3. CDR3 protein: CASSLSLGLAVDNEQFF. The CDR3 DNA reads as TGTGCCAGCAGCCTCTCCCTGGGACTAGCGGTCGACAATGAGCAGTTCTTC.

The V call is TRBV28, the J call TRBJ2-2; TRBD2 matches 7 bases. The CDR3 is 15 residues long. Germline CDR1 is MDHEN and CDR2 is SYDVKM. The ends lost 5 bases at V and 4 bases at J; junction bases unmatched: 7. This CDR3 reads CASSLPAGLTGELFF. CDR3 sequence (DNA): TGTGCCAGCAGTCTTCCAGCGGGACTCACCGGGGAGCTGTTTTTT. The variable domain in full, with the rest retrieved from reference TRBV28 and TRBJ2-2, is DVKVTQSSRYLVKRTGEKVFLECVQDMDHENMFWYRQDPGLGLRLIYFSYDVKMKEKGDIPEGYSVSREKKERFSLILESASTNQTSMYLCASSLPAGLTGELFFGEGSRLTVL.

V usage is TRBV27 and J usage is TRBJ2-7, with TRBD1 matching 7 bases. The germline V gene encodes CDR1 MNHEY and CDR2 SMNVEV (reference sequence). Trimming at V came to 4 bases and at J to 3 bases, leaving 18 bases not matched to a gene. The CDR3 length is 18 residues. This CDR3 reads CASSWGQPSYGISYEQYF. The CDR3 DNA is TGTGCCAGCAGTTGGGGACAGCCGTCGTATGGTATCAGCTACGAGCAGTACTTC.

This chain uses TRBV6-6 with TRBJ2-3; D is unresolved. The CDR3 is 13 residues long. Trimming took 6 bases from V and 3 from J, leaving 10 bases between them. The V gene's germline CDR1 is MNHNY and CDR2 SVGAGI (reference sequence). CDR3 DNA: TGTGCCAGCAGCGGAGAAGGTACAGATACGCAGTATTTT. Its translation is CASSGEGTDTQYF.

The chain couples TRBV5-1 to TRBJ2-7, with a possible D match to TRBD2 (7 bases). V lost 0 bases to trimming and J lost 1 base, with 17 bases between them. Germline V gene data show CDR1 as SGHRS and CDR2 as YFSETQ. The CDR3 spans 17 residues. The CDR3 DNA is TGCGCCAGCAGCTTGGCATGGTCGGGGGGCTCGTCCTACGAGCAGTACTTC. Its translation: CASSLAWSGGSSYEQYF.

This chain uses TRBV7-2 with TRBJ1-4; possible D gene TRBD1, 5 bases. Trimming pared 1 base from V and 8 bases from J, leaving 20 bases between. CDR1 and CDR2 (germline): SGHTA, FQGNSA. There are 17 residues in the CDR3. CDR3 sequence reads: CASSLVPLGAIGEKLFF. The DNA for the CDR3 is TGTGCCAGCAGCTTAGTACCCCTTGGGGCTATAGGAGAAAAACTGTTTTTT.

The chain is built from TRBV29-1 and TRBJ1-1; tentative D call: TRBD1 (6 bases). V was shortened by 3 bases and J by 0 bases, with 14 bases between the two germline ends. CDR1 SQVTM and CDR2 ANQGSEA come from the germline V gene. CDR3 size: 15 residues. The CDR3 here is CSVEVQGRLNTEAFF. For the CDR3, the DNA is TGCAGCGTTGAGGTTCAGGGGCGACTGAACACTGAAGCTTTCTTT.

This clone has only one observation. The rearrangement joins TRBV4-2 to TRBJ2-3; possibly TRBD1 or TRBD2 for D (5 bases each). The CDR3 runs to 15 residues. Germline CDR1 LGHNA, CDR2 YNFKEQ. V was shortened by 4 bases and J by 0 bases, with 11 bases between the two germline ends. This chain's CDR3 is CASSPTRGSTDTQYF. The CDR3 region has the DNA TGTGCCAGCAGCCCCACGAGGGGAAGCACAGATACGCAGTATTTT.

The chain carries TRBV27 and TRBJ2-7; D possibly matches TRBD1 or TRBD2 (5 bases each). The ends were cut back, 3 bases at V and 0 bases at J, with 12 bases in the middle. CDR3 size: 15 residues. CDR1 MNHEY and CDR2 SMNVEV come from the germline V gene (reference sequence). The CDR3, as DNA: TGTGCCAGCAGTTTGGCCGGGACGTACTCCTACGAGCAGTACTTC. Protein: CASSLAGTYSYEQYF.

CDR3 nucleotide sequence: TGTGCCAGCTCACCACCGATAAGTCGGGGGGGTAGCTCCTACAATGAGCAGTTCTTC. It yields the protein CASSPPISRGGSSYNEQFF. The V gene is TRBV18, the J gene TRBJ2-1; 8 nucleotides align to TRBD2. Germline V gives CDR1 KGHSH, CDR2 LQKENI. This CDR3 is built from 19 residues. V shed 0 bases, J shed 0 bases, and the junction held 10 bases outside the gene matches.

The genes are TRBV11-2 and TRBJ2-1; 14 nucleotides agree with TRBD2. CDR3 length equals 15 residues. Looked up from germline, CDR1 is SGHAT and CDR2 is FQNNGV. After removal of 5 bases from V and 6 bases from J, the junction contained 3 bases not matched to a gene. This CDR3 is CASSVGTSGSNEQFF. The DNA for the CDR3 is TGTGCCAGCAGCGTCGGGACTAGCGGGAGCAATGAGCAGTTCTTC.

The chain is built from TRBV18 and TRBJ2-2, with 9 bases lining up with TRBD2. CDR1 is KGHSH and CDR2 is LQKENI in the germline V gene. V lost 5 bases, J lost 4 bases, and 11 bases stayed unmatched. This CDR3 is 17 amino acids long. The CDR3 bases are TGTGCCAGCTCATTACAAGGCGGGAGGGCCACCACCGGGGAGCTGTTTTTT. It codes for CASSLQGGRATTGELFF.